This TCR beta chain was observed in a study of regulatory T cells in long-lasting Graves disease. The study, taken as a whole, reports: Newly diagnosed disease favored TRBV20-1 and TRBJ2-1 over persistent disease.

Time point of the sample: newly diagnosed GD, antithyroid drugs for less than 3 months. There was RNA extracted from PBMCs, and the TCR library was made from it. The CDR3 runs 13 residues. CDR1 is MDHEN, CDR2 SYDVKM, per germline. Trimming cost V 6 bases and J 14 bases; bases outside gene matches: 13. Details on this clonotype: Its antigen remains unknown.

Through Arm-PCR of CDR3 regions and iRepertoire HTBI primers, TCR beta libraries were built. TCRdb passed the multiplex PCR reads through MiXCR, listing each CDR3 protein once. The data contain around 400,000 distinct CDR3 sequences, over 12% of them singletons. The data also belong to a second study, concerning T cells in Graves' hyperthyroidism and ophthalmopathy. Per that paper: The study enrolled patients aged 18 to 65 with newly diagnosed hyperthyroidism of under 2 months' duration. The HTBI set primed first-round TCR CDR3 RT-PCR. It was a median around 6 months before onset that the model predicted ophthalmopathy.

This material consisted of peripheral blood mononuclear cells (PBMCs), taken at new diagnosis, from a patient treated with antithyroid drugs. This receptor was taken from a woman aged 40 to 50 with Graves disease. V usage is TRBV28 and J usage is TRBJ1-5, with TRBD1 matching 7 bases. CDR3 protein: CASSSPPQGSKHF. The CDR3 coding sequence is TGTGCCAGCAGCTCACCCCCACAGGGGTCTAAGCATTTT.